These 21 T cell receptor beta chains were sequenced from one sample in a study of shared clonotypes between healthy human individuals. TCRdb keeps only in-frame clones here, not all; method: immunoSEQ multiplex PCR. The sample lists around 2.3 million clones, around 95% occurring once. The specimen was naive CD4+ T cells sorted from blood. Subset specified: CD45RA+ positively selected. The source of these receptors is a man aged 18 to 29 in good health.

This chain links TRBV4-3 with TRBJ2-2; 7 bases align to TRBD1. The ends lost 3 bases at V and 1 base at J; junction bases unmatched: 2. Germline V gene data show CDR1 as LGHNA and CDR2 as YSLEER. CDR3 length equals 15 residues. The CDR3 here is CASSQPGGNTGELFF. The CDR3 nucleotides read TGCGCCAGCAGCCAGCCAGGGGGGAACACCGGGGAGCTGTTTTTT.

The chain links TRBV6-5 to TRBJ1-2; possible D gene TRBD1, 6 bases. Per the germline V gene, CDR1 is MNHEY and CDR2 is SVGAGI. The CDR3 is made up of 13 amino acids. Trimming left V 2 bases short and J 3 bases short, with 7 bases between. The CDR3 region has the DNA TGTGCCAGCAGTTACGACAGGCACTATGGCTACACCTTC. Its protein product is CASSYDRHYGYTF.

The chain carries TRBV7-4 and TRBJ1-2; the match to TRBD1 covers 9 bases. Germline V gene sequence: CDR1 SGHVT, CDR2 SQSDAQ. The CDR3 runs 13 residues. J lost 5 bases, V lost 5 bases, and 3 bases had no gene match. DNA for the CDR3: TGTGCCAGCAGCGAGGGACAGGGATATGGCTACACCTTC. Residues: CASSEGQGYGYTF. Complete variable domain (other parts from reference TRBV7-4 and TRBJ1-2): GAGVSQSPRYKVAKRGRDVALRCDSISGHVTLYWYRQTLGQGSEVLTYSQSDAQRDKSGRPSGRFSAERPERSVSTLKIQRTEQGDSAVYLCASSEGQGYGYTFGSGTRLTVV.

This sequence joins TRBV4-1 and TRBJ2-5, with TRBD2 matching 13 bases. CDR1 is MGHRA and CDR2 is YSYEKL in the germline V gene. V shed 5 bases, J shed 5 bases, and the junction held 11 bases outside the gene matches. The length of the CDR3 is 17 residues. The CDR3 reads CASSYGTSGEVEETQYF. The CDR3 DNA sequence: TGCGCCAGCAGCTACGGGACTAGCGGGGAGGTTGAGGAGACCCAGTACTTC.

The chain couples TRBV18 to TRBJ1-5, with D possibly being TRBD1 (6 bases). Germline assignment: CDR1 KGHSH and CDR2 LQKENI. CDR3 length: 16 amino acids. V lost 5 bases to trimming and J lost 0 bases, with 14 bases between them. The CDR3 reads CASSGTTGHSNQPQHF. The CDR3 DNA reads TGTGCCAGCTCAGGAACGACAGGCCATAGCAATCAGCCCCAGCATTTT. Based on the CDR3 plus reference TRBV18 and TRBJ1-5, the full variable domain is NAGVMQNPRHLVRRRGQEARLRCSPMKGHSHVYWYRQLPEEGLKFMVYLQKENIIDESGMPKERFSAEFPKEGPSILRIQQVVRGDSAAYFCASSGTTGHSNQPQHFGDGTRLSIL.

V is TRBV10-3 and J is TRBJ1-2; TRBD1 is a possible D gene (5 bases). This CDR3 is built from 13 residues. CDR1 is ENHRY, CDR2 SYGVKD, per germline. V was cut by 4 bases and J by 6 bases, with 12 bases left in between. DNA for the CDR3: TGTGCCATCAGTGGGGGCACCGACCATGGCTACACCTTC. This translates into CAISGGTDHGYTF.

This clone was seen a handful of times. J is TRBJ1-5 and V is TRBV10-3, with D possibly matching TRBD1 (5 bases). Germline CDR1 ENHRY, CDR2 SYGVKD. V shed 8 bases and J shed 0 bases, with 11 bases lying between them. This CDR3 region has 14 residues. This CDR3 reads CAIGTGLSNQPQHF. The CDR3 coding sequence is TGTGCCATCGGCACAGGACTTAGCAATCAGCCCCAGCATTTT.

V and J are TRBV5-6 and TRBJ2-7; D perhaps matches TRBD1 (6 bases). The germline V and J ends were trimmed by 2 bases and 9 bases, with 9 bases remaining between them. The CDR3 totals 11 residues. Germline V CDR1 and CDR2: SGHDT, YYEEEE. The CDR3 DNA sequence: TGTGCCAGCAGCTTCCAGGGGTGGCAGTACTTC. This translates into CASSFQGWQYF.

V gene TRBV4-2 combines with J gene TRBJ1-6; TRBD1 is a possible D gene (6 bases). Trimming removed 3 bases at V and 6 bases at J, with 15 bases between. Germline V gene data show CDR1 as LGHNA and CDR2 as YNFKEQ. The length of the CDR3 is 16 residues. The CDR3 DNA sequence: TGTGCCAGCAGCCAGGCCGGGACACGGACTAATTCACCCCTCCACTTT. It specifies CASSQAGTRTNSPLHF.

V and J are TRBV19 and TRBJ2-2; TRBD2 agrees at 7 bases. This CDR3 region has 13 residues. Germline CDR1 is LNHDA and CDR2 is SQIVND (reference sequence). J was trimmed by 4 bases and V by 7 bases; bases with no gene match: 3. CDR3: CASTKRGTGELFF. The CDR3, as DNA: TGTGCCAGTACTAAGCGGGGCACCGGGGAGCTGTTTTTT.

The chain has TRBV6-6 and TRBJ2-7, with D perhaps matching TRBD2 (5 bases). V dropped 6 bases and J dropped 3 bases, with 15 bases sitting between them. The CDR3 extends over 14 amino acids. The germline V gene has CDR1 MNHNY and CDR2 SVGAGI (reference sequence). Here the CDR3 reads CASSHPGRGYEQYF. The CDR3 region has the DNA TGTGCCAGCAGCCATCCTGGACGGGGCTACGAGCAGTACTTC.

As to this clone: Other DNA sequences from this sample encode an identical CDR3 as well. The chain uses TRBV2 and TRBJ2-5, with 7 bases that match TRBD1. This CDR3 contains 13 residues. The junction had 3 bases not matched to a gene; V was cut back by 7 bases and J by 1 base. Germline assignment: CDR1 SNHLY and CDR2 FYNNEI. Here the CDR3 DNA reads TGTGCCAGCAATCGGGACAGCCAAGAGACCCAGTACTTC. Its translation: CASNRDSQETQYF.

The genes are TRBV5-4 and TRBJ1-1, with a tentative D call TRBD1 (6 bases). There are 14 residues in the CDR3. V lost 4 bases and J lost 8, with 18 bases in between. CDR1 and CDR2 (germline): SGHNT, YYREEE (reference sequence). This CDR3 reads CASSRGSGGLEAFF. CDR3 DNA: TGTGCCAGCAGCCGAGGTTCGGGGGGCCTCGAAGCTTTCTTT.

This clone occurred once. The V call is TRBV18, the J call TRBJ2-7; D possibly corresponds to TRBD2 (6 bases). This CDR3 comprises 16 residues. V was pared by 2 bases and J by 3 bases, with 17 bases between. Germline-derived CDR1 and CDR2 are KGHSH and LQKENI. The CDR3 sequence: CASSPFAGKPIYEQYF. CDR3 DNA: TGTGCCAGCTCACCATTTGCGGGAAAGCCTATCTACGAGCAGTACTTC.

The V and J genes are TRBV4-3 and TRBJ2-2; 8 positions agree with TRBD1. The CDR3 is 20 amino acids. The V gene's germline CDR1 is LGHNA and CDR2 YSLEER. V shed 5 bases and J 7 bases; nucleotides not matched to a gene: 24. This CDR3 is CASSYPPGQEEVLGGGELFF. CDR3 nucleotide sequence: TGCGCCAGCAGCTACCCACCGGGACAGGAGGAAGTTCTAGGGGGCGGGGAGCTGTTTTTT.

This clone was counted once. This chain connects TRBV5-1 to TRBJ2-7; 9 bases align to TRBD1. The V gene end was trimmed by 1 base and the J gene end by 5 bases; junction bases not matched to a gene: 4. Germline loops: CDR1 SGHRS, CDR2 YFSETQ. The CDR3 spans 14 residues. Here the CDR3 reads CASSLRQGGHEQYF. The CDR3 DNA reads as TGCGCCAGCAGCTTGAGACAGGGGGGCCACGAGCAGTACTTC.

The V call is TRBV10-3, the J call TRBJ1-1; D uncertain. This CDR3 has 13 amino acids. Germline CDR1 and CDR2: ENHRY and SYGVKD. V lost 9 bases and J lost 1, with 12 bases in between. The CDR3 bases are TGTGCCATGGGTTCGGACCCGAACACTGAAGCTTTCTTT. This sequence encodes CAMGSDPNTEAFF.

This rearrangement joins TRBV9 to TRBJ1-5, with D unresolved. Trimming cost V 0 bases and J 9 bases, with 10 bases left between them. Germline V lookup: CDR1 SGDLS, CDR2 YYNGEE. CDR3 size: 13 residues. The DNA of the CDR3 is TGTGCCAGCAGCGTAGATCCCACATCGCCCCAGCATTTT. It translates to CASSVDPTSPQHF.

V and J are TRBV12-2 and TRBJ2-7; no DNA check was done on the table's D call, TRBD2. TRBV12-2 is noted as a pseudogene. The CDR3 runs to 15 residues. The CDR3 DNA reads as TGTGCAAGTCGCTTAGCCCGGGGGGAAGCCTACGAGCAGTACTTC. This encodes CASRLARGEAYEQYF.

Comments on this clone: Other nucleotide sequences in the sample specify the same CDR3. The chain couples TRBV28 to TRBJ1-5, with a possible D match to TRBD1 (6 bases). This CDR3 is built from 14 residues. V was shortened by 3 bases and J by 5 bases, with 11 bases between the two germline ends. Germline V gene lookup returns CDR1 MDHEN and CDR2 SYDVKM. CDR3 amino acids: CASSFRGLDQPQHF. In DNA form, the CDR3 reads TGTGCCAGCAGTTTTCGGGGGCTTGATCAGCCCCAGCATTTT.

The chain employs TRBV11-2 and TRBJ2-2, with 7 bases that match TRBD1. CDR1 and CDR2 from the germline V gene are SGHAT and FQNNGV. V trimming: 5 bases; J trimming: 4 bases; junction bases outside the gene matches: 7. There are 15 residues in the CDR3. CDR3 DNA: TGTGCCAGCAGCGCACGACAGGGACCCACCGGGGAGCTGTTTTTT. Its translation: CASSARQGPTGELFF.